These 20 T cell receptor beta chains share one sample of origin, sequenced in a study of blood T cell repertoires in COVID-19 (dated by TCRdb to 2019 to 2021). Library generation was performed with the immunoSEQ multiplex PCR assay. TCRdb stores this immuneACCESS table with in-frame sequences only. Part of the clones is absent; in the studies checked, under half of the shortfall reflects unresolved V genes, and no reason is known for the rest. In all, the sample holds 65,000 to 95,000 clones, and over 70% of those were seen once. Approximately 5.4% of the sample is taken by the ten largest. Sequencing input: peripheral blood. Every receptor here comes from a man aged 45 to 65 with active or convalescent COVID-19.

This clone has only a few counts. The chain joins TRBV6-5 to TRBJ2-3; D unclear. The V end lost 2 bases, the J end lost 8 bases, and 17 bases lay between the germline ends. The germline gives CDR1 MNHEY, CDR2 SVGAGI. This CDR3 has 15 amino acids. The CDR3 DNA sequence: TGTGCCAGCAGTTACCAATCCCCGAACTCCGGTACGCAGTATTTT. It yields the protein CASSYQSPNSGTQYF.

The V gene is TRBV30, the J gene TRBJ1-5; 7 bases match TRBD1. The CDR3 runs to 14 residues. Germline-derived CDR1 and CDR2 are GTSNPN and SVGIG (reference sequence). J gave up 3 bases and V 1 base, and 3 bases lay outside the gene matches. CDR3 sequence reads: CAWSAGQVNQPQHF. The DNA for the CDR3 is TGTGCCTGGAGTGCCGGACAGGTCAATCAGCCCCAGCATTTT.

Ten or more counts support this clone. V and J are TRBV7-2 and TRBJ1-5; unclear D gene. V lost 5 bases to trimming and J lost 0 bases, with 11 bases between them. This CDR3 contains 15 residues. CDR1 and CDR2 (germline): SGHTA, FQGNSA. Written as DNA, the CDR3 is TGTGCCAGCAGCCGGGGTGGGAGTAGCAATCAGCCCCAGCATTTT. Translated, it gives CASSRGGSSNQPQHF. The complete variable domain, with remaining parts taken from reference TRBV7-2 and TRBJ1-5, reads GAGVSQSPSNKVTEKGKDVELRCDPISGHTALYWYRQSLGQGLEFLIYFQGNSAPDKSGLPSDRFSAERTGGSVSTLTIQRTQQEDSAVYLCASSRGGSSNQPQHFGDGTRLSIL.

This clone was seen more than once but under ten times. The rearrangement uses TRBV5-1 and TRBJ1-5; D might be TRBD1 (6 bases). From germline, CDR1 is SGHRS and CDR2 YFSETQ. Trimming took 4 bases from V and 4 from J, leaving 15 bases between them. The CDR3 contains 15 residues. CDR3 sequence (DNA): TGCGCCAGCAGCCTGGCGCCAGGGGCGAATCAGCCCCAGCATTTT. Translating gives CASSLAPGANQPQHF.

This chain joins TRBV5-6 and TRBJ2-1; 8 nucleotides match TRBD2. This CDR3 has 16 amino acids. The junction had 12 bases not matched to a gene; V was cut back by 4 bases and J by 6 bases. Germline CDR1 SGHDT, CDR2 YYEEEE. CDR3 DNA sequence: TGTGCCAGCAGCCCTACGGGGGGGGGCGGGGCCAATGAGCAGTTCTTC. Translated: CASSPTGGGGANEQFF.

The chain is built from TRBV19 and TRBJ1-5, with D perhaps matching TRBD1 (5 bases). The CDR3 length is 16 residues. V was shortened by 1 base and J by 4 bases, with 14 bases between the two germline ends. In germline, CDR1 is LNHDA, CDR2 SQIVND (reference sequence). CDR3 nucleotides: TGTGCCAGTAGTATAGCCGGGGCGGGGGGGAATCAGCCCCAGCATTTT. The encoded protein is CASSIAGAGGNQPQHF.

The chain combines TRBV27 with TRBJ1-2; D not certain. This CDR3 spans 14 amino acids. The V gene lost 5 bases and the J gene lost 3 bases, with 13 bases spanning the gap. CDR1 MNHEY and CDR2 SMNVEV come from the germline V gene (reference sequence). For the CDR3, the DNA is TGTGCCAGCAGTCCCTCTATATACGACTATGGCTACACCTTC. This translates into CASSPSIYDYGYTF.

This clone was counted a single time. The V call is TRBV12-3 or TRBV12-4, the J call TRBJ2-1, with D possibly matching TRBD2 (5 bases). V dropped 7 bases and J dropped 7 bases, with 14 bases sitting between them. This CDR3 has 13 amino acids. For the CDR3, the DNA is TGTGCCAGCACCAAATCGAGCGGTAATGAGCAGTTCTTC. Residues: CASTKSSGNEQFF.

The chain carries TRBV7-8 and TRBJ2-1, with a weak D call TRBD1 (5 bases). The CDR3 runs to 13 residues. The germline V gene has CDR1 SGHVS and CDR2 FQNEAQ. Trimming cost V 1 base and J 12 bases, with 13 bases left between them. The CDR3, as DNA: TGTGCCAGCAGCTTAGGCGAGTCAGGGATGCAGTTCTTC. This encodes CASSLGESGMQFF.

This clone has ten or more counts. The same CDR3 also results from other DNA sequences found in this sample. This sequence joins TRBV5-1 and TRBJ2-3; D unresolved. Germline V gives CDR1 SGHRS, CDR2 YFSETQ. The V and J ends lost 5 bases and 4 bases respectively, with 8 bases between them. The CDR3 totals 12 residues. The CDR3 loop is CASSLGADTQYF. In nucleotides, the CDR3 is TGCGCCAGCAGTCTAGGTGCAGATACGCAGTATTTT.

This clone was observed a few times. V usage is TRBV19 and J usage is TRBJ1-5; 8 bases match TRBD1. Per germline, CDR1 LNHDA and CDR2 SQIVND (reference sequence). The CDR3 has 16 residues. Unmatched junction bases numbered 11, after V lost 5 bases and J lost 5 bases. The CDR3 reads CASSLLGQGRYQPQHF. In nucleotides, the CDR3 is TGTGCCAGTAGTCTACTTGGACAGGGCCGTTATCAGCCCCAGCATTTT. Drawing the rest from reference TRBV19 and TRBJ1-5, the complete variable domain is DGGITQSPKYLFRKEGQNVTLSCEQNLNHDAMYWYRQDPGQGLRLIYYSQIVNDFQKGDIAEGYSVSREKKESFPLTVTSAQKNPTAFYLCASSLLGQGRYQPQHFGDGTRLSIL.

V is TRBV27 and J is TRBJ2-2; D is possibly TRBD2 (5 bases). Germline CDR1 reads MNHEY; CDR2 reads SMNVEV (reference sequence). The CDR3 runs to 16 residues. Trimming took off 5 bases at V and 1 base at J, with 14 bases between the two ends. In DNA, the CDR3 is TGTGCCAGCAGTGCAACGGGATATTTGAACACCGGGGAGCTGTTTTTT. It codes for CASSATGYLNTGELFF.

The chain links TRBV3-1 (or the pseudogene TRBV3-2) to TRBJ1-4, with D maybe TRBD1 (5 bases). This CDR3 contains 15 residues. Trimming took off 1 base at V and 3 bases at J, with 9 bases between the two ends. Germline CDR1 is LGHDT and CDR2 is YNNKEL (reference sequence). In DNA form, the CDR3 reads TGTGCCAGCAGCCAAGTAAGGGACTCTAATGAAAAACTGTTTTTT. Protein sequence: CASSQVRDSNEKLFF.

The CDR3 coding sequence is TGCGCCAGCAGCTTGGCCGGGACAGGGGCAAATAATTCACCCCTCCACTTT. Its protein is CASSLAGTGANNSPLHF. The chain joins TRBV5-1 to TRBJ1-6, with 10 bases matching TRBD1. In germline, CDR1 is SGHRS, CDR2 YFSETQ. With V trimmed by 0 bases and J by 5 bases, 5 bases remained unmatched. The CDR3 has 17 residues.

The V and J genes are TRBV19 and TRBJ1-5, with D possibly TRBD1 on 5 matching bases. CDR3 length: 16 residues. V gave up 4 bases and J gave up 2 bases, with 15 bases separating them. Germline CDR1 LNHDA, CDR2 SQIVND (reference sequence). As DNA, the CDR3 is TGTGCCAGTAGTAGCTCCGGGGACTGGGGCAATCAGCCCCAGCATTTT. Translated: CASSSSGDWGNQPQHF.

This clone showed up just a few times. This chain uses TRBV6-5 with TRBJ1-4; no firm D call. Germline V gene data show CDR1 as MNHEY and CDR2 as SVGAGI. Trimming shortened V by 5 bases and J by 0 bases, and 10 bases separated the two germline ends. The length of the CDR3 is 15 residues. CDR3 amino acids: CASSSQTSTNEKLFF. The CDR3 bases are TGTGCCAGCAGTAGTCAGACTTCAACTAATGAAAAACTGTTTTTT.

This clone showed up just once. The V and J genes are TRBV4-1 and TRBJ2-7; 16 bases match TRBD2. Germline V gives CDR1 MGHRA, CDR2 YSYEKL. V was pared by 4 bases and J by 6 bases, with 15 bases of the junction left unmatched. The CDR3 covers 19 residues. The CDR3 DNA is TGCGCCAGCAGCCTGACCGGGACTAGCGGGGGGGCCCGGCCACCCGAGCAGTACTTC. Protein: CASSLTGTSGGARPPEQYF.

The V and J genes are TRBV28 and TRBJ1-3; 10 positions match TRBD1. Germline V lookup: CDR1 MDHEN, CDR2 SYDVKM. J lost 3 bases, V lost 8 bases, and 7 bases had no gene match. The CDR3 has 15 residues. This CDR3 is CASRGTGVVGNTIYF. CDR3 bases: TGTGCCAGCCGCGGGACAGGGGTAGTTGGAAACACCATATATTTT.

This clone came up a few times. The CDR3 region has the DNA TGCAGCCTCAGGAGGGGACAGGGAGGATCAAATGAGCAGTTCTTC. Residues: CSLRRGQGGSNEQFF. V usage is TRBV29-1 and J usage is TRBJ2-1, with TRBD1 matching over 9 bases. The CDR3 has 15 amino acids. With 8 bases clipped from V and 7 bases from J, the junction kept 15 bases outside the gene matches. Germline CDR1 is SQVTM and CDR2 is ANQGSEA.

V usage is TRBV12-1 and J usage is TRBJ2-7; no check of the table's D call, TRBD2, against the DNA was made. TRBV12-1 is labeled a pseudogene. The CDR3 has 15 residues. The CDR3 DNA follows: TGTGCCAGCAGCTCCGTCCCGGGACTAGCCTACGAGCAGTACTTC. The encoded protein is CASSSVPGLAYEQYF.